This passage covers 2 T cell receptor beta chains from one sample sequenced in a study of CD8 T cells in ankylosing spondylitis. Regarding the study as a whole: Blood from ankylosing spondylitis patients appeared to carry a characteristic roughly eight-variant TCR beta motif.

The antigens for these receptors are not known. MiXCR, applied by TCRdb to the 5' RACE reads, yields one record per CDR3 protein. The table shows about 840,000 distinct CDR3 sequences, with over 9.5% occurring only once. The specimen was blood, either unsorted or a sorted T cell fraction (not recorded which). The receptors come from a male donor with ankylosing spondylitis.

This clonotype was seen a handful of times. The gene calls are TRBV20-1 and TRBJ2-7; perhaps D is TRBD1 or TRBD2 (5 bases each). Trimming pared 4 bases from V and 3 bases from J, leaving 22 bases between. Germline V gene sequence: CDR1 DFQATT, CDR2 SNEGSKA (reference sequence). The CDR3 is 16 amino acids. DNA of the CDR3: TGCAGTGCTACCGGGACCTGGGGTCCGAGGGGCTACGAGCAGTACTTC. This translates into CSATGTWGPRGYEQYF.

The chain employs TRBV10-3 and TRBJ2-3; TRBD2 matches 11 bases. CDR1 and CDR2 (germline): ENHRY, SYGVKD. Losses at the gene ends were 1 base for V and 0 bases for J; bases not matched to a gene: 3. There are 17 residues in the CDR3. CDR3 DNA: TGTGCCATCAGTGAGTTTAGCGGGAGGGCTAGCACAGATACGCAGTATTTT. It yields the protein CAISEFSGRASTDTQYF.